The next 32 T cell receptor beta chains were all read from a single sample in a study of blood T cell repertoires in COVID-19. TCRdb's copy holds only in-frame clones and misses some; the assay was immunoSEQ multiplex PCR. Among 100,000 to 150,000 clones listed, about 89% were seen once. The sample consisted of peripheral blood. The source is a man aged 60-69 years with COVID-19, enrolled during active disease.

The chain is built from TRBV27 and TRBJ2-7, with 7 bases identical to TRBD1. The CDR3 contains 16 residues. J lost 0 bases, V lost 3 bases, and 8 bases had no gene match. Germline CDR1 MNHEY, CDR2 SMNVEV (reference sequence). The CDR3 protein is CASSFSATGFSYEQYF. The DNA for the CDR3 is TGTGCCAGCAGTTTTTCCGCGACAGGGTTCTCCTACGAGCAGTACTTC.

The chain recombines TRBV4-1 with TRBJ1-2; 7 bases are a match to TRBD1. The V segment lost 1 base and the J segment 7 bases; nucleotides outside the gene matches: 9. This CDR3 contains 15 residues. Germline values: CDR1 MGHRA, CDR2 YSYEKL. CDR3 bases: TGCGCCAGCAGCCAAGGTGAGGGGGCGGGCCGTGGCTACACCTTC. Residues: CASSQGEGAGRGYTF.

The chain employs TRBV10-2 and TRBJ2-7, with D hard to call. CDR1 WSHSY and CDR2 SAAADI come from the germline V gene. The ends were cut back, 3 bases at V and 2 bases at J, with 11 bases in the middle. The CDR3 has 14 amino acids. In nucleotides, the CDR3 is TGCGCCAGCAGTGACACCAGGTCCCCCTACGAGCAGTACTTC. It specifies CASSDTRSPYEQYF.

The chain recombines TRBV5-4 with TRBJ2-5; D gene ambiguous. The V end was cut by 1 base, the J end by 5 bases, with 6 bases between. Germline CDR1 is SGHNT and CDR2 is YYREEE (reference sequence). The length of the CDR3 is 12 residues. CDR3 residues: CASSLPRETQYF. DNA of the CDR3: TGTGCCAGCAGCTTGCCTAGGGAGACCCAGTACTTC.

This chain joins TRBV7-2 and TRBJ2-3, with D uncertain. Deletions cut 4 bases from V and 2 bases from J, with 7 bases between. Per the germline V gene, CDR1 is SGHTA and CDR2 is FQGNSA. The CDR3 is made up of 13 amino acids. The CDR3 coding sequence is TGTGCCAGCAGCTCCAGAATCACAGATACGCAGTATTTT. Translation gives CASSSRITDTQYF.

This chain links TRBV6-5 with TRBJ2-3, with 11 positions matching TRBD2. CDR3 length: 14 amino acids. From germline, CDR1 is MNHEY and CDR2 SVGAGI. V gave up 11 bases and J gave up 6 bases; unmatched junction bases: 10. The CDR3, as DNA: TGTGCCGTTTGGACTAGCGGGTGGGGGGATACGCAGTATTTT. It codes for CAVWTSGWGDTQYF.

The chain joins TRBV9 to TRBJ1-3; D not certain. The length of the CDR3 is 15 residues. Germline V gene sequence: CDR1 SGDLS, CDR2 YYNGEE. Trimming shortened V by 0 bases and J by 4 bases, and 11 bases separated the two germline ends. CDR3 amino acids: CASSVASGSGNTIYF. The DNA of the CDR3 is TGTGCCAGCAGCGTAGCTTCGGGGTCAGGAAACACCATATATTTT.

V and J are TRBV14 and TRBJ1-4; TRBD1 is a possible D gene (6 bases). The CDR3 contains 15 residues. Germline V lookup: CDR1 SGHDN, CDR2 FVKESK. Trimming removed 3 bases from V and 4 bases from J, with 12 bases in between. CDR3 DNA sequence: TGTGCCAGCAGCCACCACGGACAGATTAATGAAAAACTGTTTTTT. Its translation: CASSHHGQINEKLFF.

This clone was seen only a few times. DNA for the CDR3: TGTGCCAGTAGGGACACGCGGAACACTGAAGCTTTCTTT. This translates into CASRDTRNTEAFF. This rearrangement joins TRBV19 to TRBJ1-1, with D possibly TRBD1 on 5 matching bases. The germline V gene has CDR1 LNHDA and CDR2 SQIVND (reference sequence). This CDR3 is built from 13 residues. V lost 6 bases, J lost 1 base, and 9 bases lay in between.

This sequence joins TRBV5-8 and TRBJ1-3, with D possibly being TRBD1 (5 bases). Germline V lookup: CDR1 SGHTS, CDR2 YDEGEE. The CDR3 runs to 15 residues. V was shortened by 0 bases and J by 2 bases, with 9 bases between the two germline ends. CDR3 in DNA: TGTGCCAGCAGCTTGGTGGGCAGGGCTGGAAACACCATATATTTT. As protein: CASSLVGRAGNTIYF.

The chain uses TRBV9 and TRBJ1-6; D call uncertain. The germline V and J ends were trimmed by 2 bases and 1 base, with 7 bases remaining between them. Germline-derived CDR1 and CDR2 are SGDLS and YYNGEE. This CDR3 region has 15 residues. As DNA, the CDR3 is TGTGCCAGCAGCGTTCAGGAATCCTATAATTCACCCCTCCACTTT. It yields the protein CASSVQESYNSPLHF.

As DNA, the CDR3 is TGCGCCAGCAGCGGCGCCGGGGGGCGGGGTGAAAAACTGTTTTTT. Translated, it gives CASSGAGGRGEKLFF. This chain links TRBV5-1 with TRBJ1-4, with a tentative D call TRBD1 (6 bases). The ends were cut back, 4 bases at V and 7 bases at J, with 17 bases in the middle. The length of the CDR3 is 15 residues. CDR1 SGHRS and CDR2 YFSETQ come from the germline V gene.

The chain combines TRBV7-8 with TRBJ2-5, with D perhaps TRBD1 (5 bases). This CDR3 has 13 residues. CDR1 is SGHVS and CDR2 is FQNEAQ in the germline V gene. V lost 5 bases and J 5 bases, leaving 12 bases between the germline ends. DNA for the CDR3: TGTGCCAGCAGCGGGGCCGCCGGGGAGACCCAGTACTTC. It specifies CASSGAAGETQYF.

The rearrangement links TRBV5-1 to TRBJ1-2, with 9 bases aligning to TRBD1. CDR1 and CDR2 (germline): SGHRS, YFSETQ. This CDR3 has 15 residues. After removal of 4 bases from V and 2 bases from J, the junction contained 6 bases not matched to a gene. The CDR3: CASSPAGTGNYGYTF. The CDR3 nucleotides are TGCGCCAGCAGCCCTGCCGGGACAGGGAACTATGGCTACACCTTC.

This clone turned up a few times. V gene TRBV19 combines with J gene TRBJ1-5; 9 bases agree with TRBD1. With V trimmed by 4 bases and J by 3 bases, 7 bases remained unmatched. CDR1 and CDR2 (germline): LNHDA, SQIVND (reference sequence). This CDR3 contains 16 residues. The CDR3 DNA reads TGTGCCAGTAGTACCCCGGACAGGGGAAACAATCAGCCCCAGCATTTT. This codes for CASSTPDRGNNQPQHF.

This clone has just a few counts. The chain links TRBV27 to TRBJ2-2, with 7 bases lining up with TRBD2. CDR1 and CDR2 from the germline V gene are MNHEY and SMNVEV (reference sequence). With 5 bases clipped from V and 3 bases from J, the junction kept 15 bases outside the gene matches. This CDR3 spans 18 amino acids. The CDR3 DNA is TGTGCCAGCAGTCCGTCCCCGCGGGCTAGCGGTGACACCGGGGAGCTGTTTTTT. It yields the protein CASSPSPRASGDTGELFF.

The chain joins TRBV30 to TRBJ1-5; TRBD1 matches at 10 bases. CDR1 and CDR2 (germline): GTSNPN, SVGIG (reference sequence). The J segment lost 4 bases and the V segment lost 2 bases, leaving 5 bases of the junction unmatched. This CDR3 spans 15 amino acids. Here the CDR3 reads CAWSRDRGGNQPQHF. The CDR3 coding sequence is TGTGCCTGGAGTCGGGACAGGGGAGGGAATCAGCCCCAGCATTTT.

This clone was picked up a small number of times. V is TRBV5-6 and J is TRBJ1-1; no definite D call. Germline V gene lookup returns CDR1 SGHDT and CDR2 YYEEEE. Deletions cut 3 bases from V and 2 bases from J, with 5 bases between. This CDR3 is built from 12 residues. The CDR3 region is CASSWTNTEAFF. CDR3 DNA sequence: TGTGCCAGCAGCTGGACTAACACTGAAGCTTTCTTT.

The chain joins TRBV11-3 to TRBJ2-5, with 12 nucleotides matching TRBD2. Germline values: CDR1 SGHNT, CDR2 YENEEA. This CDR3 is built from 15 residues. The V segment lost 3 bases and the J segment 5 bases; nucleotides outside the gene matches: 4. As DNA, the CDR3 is TGTGCCAGCAGCTTGACTAGCGGGGGTGGCGAGACCCAGTACTTC. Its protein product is CASSLTSGGGETQYF.

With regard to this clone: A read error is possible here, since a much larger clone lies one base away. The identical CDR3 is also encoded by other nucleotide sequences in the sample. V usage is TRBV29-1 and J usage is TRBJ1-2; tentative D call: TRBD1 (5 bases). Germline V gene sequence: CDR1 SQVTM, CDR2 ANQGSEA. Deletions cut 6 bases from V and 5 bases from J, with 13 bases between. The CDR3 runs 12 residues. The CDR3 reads CSVLGQTYGYTF. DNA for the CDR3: TGCAGCGTGCTGGGGCAGACGTATGGCTACACCTTC.

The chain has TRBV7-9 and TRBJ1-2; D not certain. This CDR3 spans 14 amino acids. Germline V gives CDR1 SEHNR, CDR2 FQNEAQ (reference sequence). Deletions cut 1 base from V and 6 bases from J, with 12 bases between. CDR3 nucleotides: TGTGCCAGCAGCTTAGATGGCAGTGGGCATGGCTACACCTTC. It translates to CASSLDGSGHGYTF.

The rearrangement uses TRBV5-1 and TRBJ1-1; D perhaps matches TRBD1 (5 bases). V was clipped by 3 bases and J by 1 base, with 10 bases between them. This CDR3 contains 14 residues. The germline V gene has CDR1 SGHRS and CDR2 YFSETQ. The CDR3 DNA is TGCGCCAGCAGCTGGGGCAGGGCGAACACTGAAGCTTTCTTT. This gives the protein CASSWGRANTEAFF. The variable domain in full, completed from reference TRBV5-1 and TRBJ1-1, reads KAGVTQTPRYLIKTRGQQVTLSCSPISGHRSVSWYQQTPGQGLQFLFEYFSETQRNKGNFPGRFSGRQFSNSRSEMNVSTLELGDSALYLCASSWGRANTEAFFGQGTRLTVV.

The CDR3 loop reads CASSHGGETQYF. The CDR3 DNA follows: TGTGCCAGCAGCCACGGGGGGGAGACCCAGTACTTC. The chain is built from TRBV11-1 and TRBJ2-5; TRBD2 agrees at 7 bases. Germline V CDR1 and CDR2: SGHAT, FQDESV (reference sequence). The CDR3 runs 12 residues. Trimming removed 5 bases from V and 5 bases from J; junction bases left unmatched: 2.

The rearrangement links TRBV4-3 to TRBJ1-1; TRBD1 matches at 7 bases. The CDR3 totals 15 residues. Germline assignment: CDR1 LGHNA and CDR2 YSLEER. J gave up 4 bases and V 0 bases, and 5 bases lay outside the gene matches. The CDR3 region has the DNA TGCGCCAGCAGCCAAGAGAGCAGGGGGTCCACTGAAGCTTTCTTT. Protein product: CASSQESRGSTEAFF.

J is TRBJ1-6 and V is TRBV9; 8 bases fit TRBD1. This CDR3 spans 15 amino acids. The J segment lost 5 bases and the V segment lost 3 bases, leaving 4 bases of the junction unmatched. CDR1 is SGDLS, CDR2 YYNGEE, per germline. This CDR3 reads CASSGGQGNNSPLHF. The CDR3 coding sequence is TGTGCCAGCAGCGGAGGACAGGGAAATAATTCACCCCTCCACTTT.

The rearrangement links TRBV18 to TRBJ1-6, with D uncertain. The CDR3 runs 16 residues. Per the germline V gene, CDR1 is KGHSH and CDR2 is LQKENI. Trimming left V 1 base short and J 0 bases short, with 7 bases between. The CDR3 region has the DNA TGTGCCAGCTCACCACAGAGTAGCTCCTATAATTCACCCCTCCACTTT. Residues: CASSPQSSSYNSPLHF.

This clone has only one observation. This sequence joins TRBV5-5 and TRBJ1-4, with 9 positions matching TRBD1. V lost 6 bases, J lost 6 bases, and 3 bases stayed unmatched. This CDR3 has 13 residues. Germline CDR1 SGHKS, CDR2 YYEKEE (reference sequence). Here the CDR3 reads CASTWDRDEKLFF. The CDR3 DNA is TGTGCCAGCACATGGGACAGGGATGAAAAACTGTTTTTT.

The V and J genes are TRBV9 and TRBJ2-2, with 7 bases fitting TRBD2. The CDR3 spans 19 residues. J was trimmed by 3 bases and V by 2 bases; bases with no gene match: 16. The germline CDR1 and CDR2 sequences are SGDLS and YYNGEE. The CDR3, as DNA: TGTGCCAGCAGCGTCACCCCTGGGGGGAGGGGTCGAGACACCGGGGAGCTGTTTTTT. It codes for CASSVTPGGRGRDTGELFF. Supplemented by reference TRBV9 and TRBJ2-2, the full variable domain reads DSGVTQTPKHLITATGQRVTLRCSPRSGDLSVYWYQQSLDQGLQFLIQYYNGEERAKGNILERFSAQQFPDLHSELNLSSLELGDSALYFCASSVTPGGRGRDTGELFFGEGSRLTVL.

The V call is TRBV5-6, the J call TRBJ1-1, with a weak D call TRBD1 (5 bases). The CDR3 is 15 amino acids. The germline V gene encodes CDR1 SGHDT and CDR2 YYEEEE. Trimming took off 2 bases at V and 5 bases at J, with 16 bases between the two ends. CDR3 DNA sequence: TGTGCCAGCAGCTTATTGGGGGACGGGAGGACTGAAGCTTTCTTT. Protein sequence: CASSLLGDGRTEAFF.

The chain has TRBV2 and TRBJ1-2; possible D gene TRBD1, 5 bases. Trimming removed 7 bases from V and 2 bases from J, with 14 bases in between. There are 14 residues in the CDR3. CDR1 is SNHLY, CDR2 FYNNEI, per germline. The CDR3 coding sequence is TGTGCCAGCATGGGGAGGGGACTAAACTATGGCTACACCTTC. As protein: CASMGRGLNYGYTF. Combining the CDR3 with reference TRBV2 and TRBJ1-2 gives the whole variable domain EPEVTQTPSHQVTQMGQEVILRCVPISNHLYFYWYRQILGQKVEFLVSFYNNEISEKSEIFDDQFSVERPDGSNFTLKIRSTKLEDSAMYFCASMGRGLNYGYTFGSGTRLTVV.

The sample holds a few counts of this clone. CDR3 in DNA: TGTGCCAGCAGTTTAAACCGGGACAGGGTTGGAAAACTGTTTTTT. This translates into CASSLNRDRVGKLFF. The V gene is TRBV6-6, the J gene TRBJ1-4, with 9 bases lining up with TRBD1. J was trimmed by 10 bases and V by 4 bases; bases with no gene match: 10. The CDR3 spans 15 residues. CDR1 MNHNY and CDR2 SVGAGI come from the germline V gene (reference sequence).

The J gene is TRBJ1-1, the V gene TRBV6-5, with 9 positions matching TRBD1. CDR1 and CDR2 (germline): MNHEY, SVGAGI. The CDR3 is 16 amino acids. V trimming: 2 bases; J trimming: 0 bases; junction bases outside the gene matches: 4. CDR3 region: CASSYETGGLNTEAFF. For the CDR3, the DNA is TGTGCCAGCAGTTACGAGACAGGGGGGTTGAACACTGAAGCTTTCTTT.